This T cell receptor beta chain was observed in a study of brain T cells in children with intractable seizures. Study-wide results and caveats: Top 50 brain clonotypes included both public and private clones. Pre-surgery blood may have been undersampled, hiding some clones.

The assay was immunoSEQ multiplex PCR, and TCRdb's table has in-frame clones only and misses some. Of some 7,700 clones listed, 73% are singletons. This clone occurred a few times. The antigen remains unidentified. The sequenced cases were selected for having the highest brain T cell transcript signatures. The TCR was taken from a boy under two years old with tuberous sclerosis and intractable seizures. Here the sequenced sample was resected brain tissue, taken at surgery.

The CDR3 region is CASSIRQAYTDTQYF. CDR3 nucleotides: TGTGCCAGTAGTATTAGACAGGCTTACACAGATACGCAGTATTTT. The chain has TRBV19 and TRBJ2-3; possibly TRBD1 for D (6 bases). Trimming left V 3 bases short and J 2 bases short, with 12 bases between. Germline V gene data show CDR1 as LNHDA and CDR2 as SQIVND (reference sequence). The CDR3 totals 15 residues.